The clone carrying this TCR beta chain was found a few times. Its antigen is not known. TCRdb independently ran MiXCR on the 5' RACE reads; one entry per CDR3 protein. The sample contains 450,000 or so distinct CDR3 sequences, 12% to 15% of which appear only once. This sample is drawn from a study of identical twins. Whole-study findings and limits: Insertions were fewer in abundant cord blood beta clonotypes, whereas memory repertoires showed none of this pattern.

In every case, the donor was a healthy Caucasian. The CDR3 runs 13 residues. Germline CDR1 is SEHNR and CDR2 is FQNEAQ (reference sequence). The V gene lost 6 bases and the J gene lost 6 bases, with 11 bases spanning the gap. Separately, the same data were catalogued under a study of yellow fever vaccine responses in identical twins.

The rearrangement joins TRBV7-9 to TRBJ2-2; D is perhaps TRBD2 (5 bases). The sequenced sample consisted of CD4+ T cells sorted from blood. The TCR comes from a young woman in good health. The CDR3 loop is CASRYTGAGELFF. The CDR3 DNA reads as TGTGCCAGCAGATACACCGGGGCCGGGGAGCTGTTTTTT.